This is a list of T cell receptor beta chains from one sample in a study of blood T cell repertoires in COVID-19. Libraries were prepared by immunoSEQ multiplex PCR; TCRdb keeps only in-frame clonotypes and omits some of them. The sample lists tens of thousands of clones, 78% occurring once. The source material was peripheral blood. The receptors come from a human donor in a cohort sampled during active COVID-19. The CDR3 runs from the conserved cysteine through the conserved F or W. Each record gives: clone size, J gene, D gene, CDR3 length, V gene, CDR3 protein, CDR3 DNA. D genes are given only for firm matches. A clone size is listed for some rows: how often the clone was seen (once, few, many), or a class if it is expanded.

clone_size: -; j_call: TRBJ1-5; d_call: -; cdr3_length: 14; v_call: TRBV19; cdr3_aa: CASNWGQSNQPQHF; cdr3_nt: TGTGCCAGTAATTGGGGGCAAAGCAATCAGCCCCAGCATTTT
clone_size: -; j_call: TRBJ2-7; d_call: TRBD1; cdr3_length: 15; v_call: TRBV9; cdr3_aa: CASSPWAGGAREQYF; cdr3_nt: TGTGCCAGCAGCCCGTGGGCAGGGGGCGCGAGGGAGCAGTACTTC
clone_size: -; j_call: TRBJ1-6; d_call: -; cdr3_length: 17; v_call: TRBV2; cdr3_aa: CASSEYVSSSYNSPLHF; cdr3_nt: TGTGCCAGCAGTGAATATGTCTCTAGCTCCTATAATTCACCCCTCCACTTT
clone_size: -; j_call: TRBJ2-7; d_call: TRBD2; cdr3_length: 14; v_call: TRBV5-4; cdr3_aa: CASSLGEGPDEQYF; cdr3_nt: TGTGCCAGCAGCTTGGGGGAGGGACCGGACGAGCAGTACTTC
clone_size: -; j_call: TRBJ2-7; d_call: -; cdr3_length: 16; v_call: TRBV5-1; cdr3_aa: CASSSVWDSGSYEQYF; cdr3_nt: TGCGCCAGCAGCTCCGTCTGGGATAGCGGCTCCTACGAGCAGTACTTC
clone_size: -; j_call: TRBJ2-7; d_call: TRBD2; cdr3_length: 17; v_call: TRBV7-9; cdr3_aa: CASSSGAGRAQRIEQYF; cdr3_nt: TGTGCCAGCAGCTCGGGTGCGGGGAGGGCTCAAAGGATCGAGCAGTACTTC
clone_size: few; j_call: TRBJ1-1; d_call: -; cdr3_length: 13; v_call: TRBV28; cdr3_aa: CASSPSHRTEAFF; cdr3_nt: TGTGCCAGCAGTCCCTCACACCGCACTGAAGCTTTCTTT
clone_size: -; j_call: TRBJ1-2; d_call: TRBD1; cdr3_length: 16; v_call: TRBV19; cdr3_aa: CASKVGSDRVGYGYTF; cdr3_nt: TGTGCCAGTAAGGTTGGATCGGACAGGGTCGGCTATGGCTACACCTTC
clone_size: -; j_call: TRBJ2-7; d_call: TRBD2; cdr3_length: 14; v_call: TRBV27; cdr3_aa: CASSPGTSAYEQYF; cdr3_nt: TGTGCCAGCAGTCCCGGGACTAGCGCCTACGAGCAGTACTTC
clone_size: -; j_call: TRBJ2-4; d_call: -; cdr3_length: 18; v_call: TRBV11-2; cdr3_aa: CASSSPHGPVVAKNIQYF; cdr3_nt: TGTGCCAGCAGCTCACCCCATGGCCCAGTGGTAGCCAAAAACATTCAGTACTTC
clone_size: -; j_call: TRBJ1-4; d_call: -; cdr3_length: 11; v_call: TRBV28; cdr3_aa: CASGRGGKLFF; cdr3_nt: TGTGCCAGCGGAAGGGGAGGAAAACTGTTTTTT
clone_size: -; j_call: TRBJ1-3; d_call: -; cdr3_length: 15; v_call: TRBV4-2; cdr3_aa: CASSQDSPGWDTIYF; cdr3_nt: TGTGCCAGCAGCCAAGATTCGCCGGGTTGGGACACCATATATTTT
clone_size: once; j_call: TRBJ2-7; d_call: -; cdr3_length: 16; v_call: TRBV6-6; cdr3_aa: CASSYFLWGHAYEQYF; cdr3_nt: TGTGCCAGCAGTTACTTCCTGTGGGGGCATGCCTACGAGCAGTACTTC
clone_size: -; j_call: TRBJ1-4; d_call: -; cdr3_length: 14; v_call: TRBV19; cdr3_aa: CASSRQAGQEKLFF; cdr3_nt: TGTGCCAGTAGCCGACAGGCGGGTCAGGAAAAACTGTTTTTT
clone_size: -; j_call: TRBJ2-7; d_call: -; cdr3_length: 13; v_call: TRBV6-6; cdr3_aa: CAVGSQSSYEQYF; cdr3_nt: TGTGCCGTAGGGAGTCAGAGCTCCTACGAGCAGTACTTC
clone_size: -; j_call: TRBJ2-7; d_call: TRBD2; cdr3_length: 13; v_call: TRBV18; cdr3_aa: CASSPRGAYEQYF; cdr3_nt: TGTGCCAGCTCACCCCGGGGGGCCTACGAGCAGTACTTC
clone_size: -; j_call: TRBJ2-7; d_call: -; cdr3_length: 15; v_call: TRBV7-4; cdr3_aa: CASSLDGLSLYEQYF; cdr3_nt: TGTGCCAGCAGCTTAGATGGACTATCACTCTACGAGCAGTACTTC